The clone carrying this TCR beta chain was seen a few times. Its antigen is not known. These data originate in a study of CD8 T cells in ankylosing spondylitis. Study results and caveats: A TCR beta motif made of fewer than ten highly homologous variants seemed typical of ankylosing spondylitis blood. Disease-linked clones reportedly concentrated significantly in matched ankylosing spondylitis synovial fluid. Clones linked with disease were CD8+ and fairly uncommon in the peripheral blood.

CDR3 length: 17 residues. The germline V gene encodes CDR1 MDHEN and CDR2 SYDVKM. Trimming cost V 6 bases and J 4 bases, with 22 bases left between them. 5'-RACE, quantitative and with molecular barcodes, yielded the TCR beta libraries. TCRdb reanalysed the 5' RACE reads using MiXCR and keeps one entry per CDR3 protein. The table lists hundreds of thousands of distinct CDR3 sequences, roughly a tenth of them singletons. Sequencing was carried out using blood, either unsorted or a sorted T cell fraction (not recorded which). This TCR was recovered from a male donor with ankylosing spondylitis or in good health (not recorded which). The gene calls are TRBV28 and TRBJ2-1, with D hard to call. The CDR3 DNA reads TGTGCCAGCAGCTTGTCCTTAGGAAACTTCTCTTACAATGAGCAGTTCTTC. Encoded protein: CASSLSLGNFSYNEQFF.